Detailed here is one T cell receptor beta chain. Its antigen remains unidentified. Per-base quality was not reported, and no clone a single base away is much larger than it. Libraries were made using the immunoSEQ multiplex PCR assay. This is the immuneACCESS table as TCRdb keeps it, with only in-frame sequences that have V and J called. A part of the clones is gone; compared with another copy, unresolved V genes explain less than half, and the rest is unexplained. The sample includes roughly 93,000 clones, with less than 95% observed a single time. Around 1.8% of the sample belongs to the ten largest clones. The data derive from a study of T cell changes during pregnancy in multiple sclerosis (dated by TCRdb to the late 2010s). The study in broad terms: The study looked at changes in the T cell repertoire across pregnancy in women with multiple sclerosis.

The CDR1 and CDR2 encoded by the germline V gene (reference sequence) are SEHNR and FQNEAQ. V loses 4 bases, J loses 5 bases, and the germline ends lie 14 bases apart. From the cysteine through the phenylalanine, the CDR3 covers 14 amino acids. This entry keeps only the CDR3 DNA: 42 bases, framed from base 1. Here the chain combines TRBV7-9 and TRBJ2-5; TRBD2 is a possible D gene, resting on 5 matching bases. The starting material was peripheral blood, obtained in the first trimester of pregnancy. The TCR sequence derives from a female donor in good health, enrolled as a control in a pregnancy study. The CDR3 region reads CASSCRGDGETQYF. The DNA reads as follows: TGTGCCAGCAGCTGCCGGGGAGATGGGGAGACCCAGTACTTC.